The rows below give T cell receptor beta chains drawn from one sample of a study of T cell responses to AZD1222 COVID-19 vaccine. Repertoires were generated with immunoSEQ multiplex PCR, while TCRdb's copy carries only in-frame clones and drops some. The sample lists some 140,000 clones; approximately 86% were seen once. The input for sequencing was peripheral blood, taken 28 days after the second AZD1222 dose. The receptors originated from an adult who received the AZD1222 COVID-19 vaccine. The CDR3 runs from the conserved cysteine through the conserved F or W. Each record gives: V gene, clone size, D gene, J gene, CDR3 protein, CDR3 DNA. A D gene is named only where the DNA matches it firmly. Clone size is stated in some rows and not others, as once, few, many or a class when expanded.

V gene: TRBV18
clone size: NA
D gene: NA
J gene: TRBJ1-5
CDR3 protein: CASSLADLEGGQPQHF
CDR3 DNA: TGTGCCAGCTCCCTCGCCGACCTAGAGGGGGGTCAGCCCCAGCATTTT

V gene: TRBV30
clone size: NA
D gene: NA
J gene: TRBJ1-5
CDR3 protein: CAWSVQDHQPQHF
CDR3 DNA: TGTGCCTGGAGTGTACAGGATCATCAGCCCCAGCATTTT

V gene: TRBV7-2
clone size: NA
D gene: NA
J gene: TRBJ1-2
CDR3 protein: CASSLEGSRGGYTF
CDR3 DNA: TGTGCCAGCAGCTTAGAAGGGTCGCGGGGAGGCTACACCTTC

V gene: TRBV3-1/TRBV3-2
clone size: NA
D gene: NA
J gene: TRBJ1-6
CDR3 protein: CASSQVWQGSYNSPLHF
CDR3 DNA: TGTGCCAGCAGCCAAGTCTGGCAAGGATCCTATAATTCACCCCTCCACTTT

V gene: TRBV5-5
clone size: NA
D gene: NA
J gene: TRBJ2-5
CDR3 protein: CASSSWGAQETQYF
CDR3 DNA: TGTGCCAGCAGCTCCTGGGGGGCCCAAGAGACCCAGTACTTC

V gene: TRBV6-2/TRBV6-3
clone size: once
D gene: NA
J gene: TRBJ1-1
CDR3 protein: CASSYSPMNTEAFF
CDR3 DNA: TGTGCCAGCAGTTACTCCCCCATGAACACTGAAGCTTTCTTT

V gene: TRBV5-1
clone size: few
D gene: NA
J gene: TRBJ2-5
CDR3 protein: CASSFRDLETQYF
CDR3 DNA: TGCGCCAGCAGCTTCCGGGACCTAGAGACCCAGTACTTC

V gene: TRBV27
clone size: NA
D gene: NA
J gene: TRBJ1-5
CDR3 protein: CASSLSDGGNQPQHF
CDR3 DNA: TGTGCCAGCAGTTTATCGGACGGGGGGAATCAGCCCCAGCATTTT

V gene: TRBV4-3
clone size: NA
D gene: NA
J gene: TRBJ2-1
CDR3 protein: CASSQEGREDNEQFF
CDR3 DNA: TGCGCCAGCAGCCAAGAGGGCAGGGAGGACAATGAGCAGTTCTTC

V gene: TRBV3-1/TRBV3-2
clone size: NA
D gene: NA
J gene: TRBJ1-5
CDR3 protein: CASSQSDGQPQHF
CDR3 DNA: TGTGCCAGCAGCCAATCAGACGGCCAGCCCCAGCATTTT

V gene: TRBV12-3/TRBV12-4
clone size: NA
D gene: NA
J gene: TRBJ1-2
CDR3 protein: CASSLADPYGYTF
CDR3 DNA: TGTGCCAGCAGTTTGGCAGACCCCTATGGCTACACCTTC

V gene: TRBV11-3
clone size: NA
D gene: NA
J gene: TRBJ1-2
CDR3 protein: CASSLVGTVYGYTF
CDR3 DNA: TGTGCCAGCAGCTTAGTCGGAACAGTCTATGGCTACACCTTC

V gene: TRBV6-1
clone size: few
D gene: TRBD1
J gene: TRBJ1-5
CDR3 protein: CASSEGDRGTLKDQPQHF
CDR3 DNA: TGTGCCAGCAGTGAGGGGGACAGGGGGACTTTGAAGGATCAGCCCCAGCATTTT

V gene: TRBV2
clone size: NA
D gene: TRBD1
J gene: TRBJ1-4
CDR3 protein: CASRRKDRATNEKLFF
CDR3 DNA: TGTGCCAGCAGAAGAAAGGACAGGGCAACTAATGAAAAACTGTTTTTT

V gene: TRBV4-1
clone size: NA
D gene: NA
J gene: TRBJ1-4
CDR3 protein: CASKIRDGNEKLFF
CDR3 DNA: TGCGCCAGCAAAATCAGGGATGGAAATGAAAAACTGTTTTTT

V gene: TRBV5-4
clone size: NA
D gene: TRBD1
J gene: TRBJ1-1
CDR3 protein: CASSFPQGVNTEAFF
CDR3 DNA: TGTGCCAGCAGCTTTCCACAGGGGGTGAACACTGAAGCTTTCTTT

V gene: TRBV5-1
clone size: NA
D gene: NA
J gene: TRBJ2-3
CDR3 protein: CASSSGPTSQNTQYF
CDR3 DNA: TGCGCCAGCAGCTCGGGACCGACTTCTCAAAATACGCAGTATTTT

V gene: TRBV28
clone size: NA
D gene: TRBD1
J gene: TRBJ1-3
CDR3 protein: CASSSTGAVSGNTIYF
CDR3 DNA: TGTGCCAGCAGCTCAACAGGGGCCGTCTCTGGAAACACCATATATTTT

V gene: TRBV2
clone size: NA
D gene: TRBD1
J gene: TRBJ1-5
CDR3 protein: CASSGQGGRNQPQHF
CDR3 DNA: TGTGCCAGCAGTGGCCAGGGGGGGCGGAATCAGCCCCAGCATTTT

V gene: TRBV19
clone size: once
D gene: NA
J gene: TRBJ2-3
CDR3 protein: CASSIQGRTDTQYF
CDR3 DNA: TGTGCCAGTAGTATTCAGGGGCGCACAGATACGCAGTATTTT

V gene: TRBV7-8
clone size: NA
D gene: NA
J gene: TRBJ1-6
CDR3 protein: CASSDRGHRTPPLHF
CDR3 DNA: TGTGCCAGCAGCGATAGAGGACATCGCACCCCACCCCTCCACTTT

V gene: TRBV3-1/TRBV3-2
clone size: NA
D gene: NA
J gene: TRBJ1-2
CDR3 protein: CASSQDRRPTGNYGYTF
CDR3 DNA: TGTGCCAGCAGCCAAGATCGTAGGCCAACAGGGAACTATGGCTACACCTTC

V gene: TRBV5-1
clone size: few
D gene: NA
J gene: TRBJ1-1
CDR3 protein: CASSVRGPNTEAFF
CDR3 DNA: TGCGCCAGCAGCGTACGGGGCCCGAACACTGAAGCTTTCTTT

V gene: TRBV5-5
clone size: NA
D gene: TRBD2
J gene: TRBJ2-3
CDR3 protein: CASSLGPSGRALGDTQYF
CDR3 DNA: TGTGCCAGCAGCCTGGGGCCTAGCGGGAGGGCCTTGGGAGATACGCAGTATTTT

V gene: TRBV19
clone size: NA
D gene: NA
J gene: TRBJ1-2
CDR3 protein: CASSMSRGSDGYTF
CDR3 DNA: TGTGCCAGTAGTATGTCCAGAGGCTCTGATGGCTACACCTTC